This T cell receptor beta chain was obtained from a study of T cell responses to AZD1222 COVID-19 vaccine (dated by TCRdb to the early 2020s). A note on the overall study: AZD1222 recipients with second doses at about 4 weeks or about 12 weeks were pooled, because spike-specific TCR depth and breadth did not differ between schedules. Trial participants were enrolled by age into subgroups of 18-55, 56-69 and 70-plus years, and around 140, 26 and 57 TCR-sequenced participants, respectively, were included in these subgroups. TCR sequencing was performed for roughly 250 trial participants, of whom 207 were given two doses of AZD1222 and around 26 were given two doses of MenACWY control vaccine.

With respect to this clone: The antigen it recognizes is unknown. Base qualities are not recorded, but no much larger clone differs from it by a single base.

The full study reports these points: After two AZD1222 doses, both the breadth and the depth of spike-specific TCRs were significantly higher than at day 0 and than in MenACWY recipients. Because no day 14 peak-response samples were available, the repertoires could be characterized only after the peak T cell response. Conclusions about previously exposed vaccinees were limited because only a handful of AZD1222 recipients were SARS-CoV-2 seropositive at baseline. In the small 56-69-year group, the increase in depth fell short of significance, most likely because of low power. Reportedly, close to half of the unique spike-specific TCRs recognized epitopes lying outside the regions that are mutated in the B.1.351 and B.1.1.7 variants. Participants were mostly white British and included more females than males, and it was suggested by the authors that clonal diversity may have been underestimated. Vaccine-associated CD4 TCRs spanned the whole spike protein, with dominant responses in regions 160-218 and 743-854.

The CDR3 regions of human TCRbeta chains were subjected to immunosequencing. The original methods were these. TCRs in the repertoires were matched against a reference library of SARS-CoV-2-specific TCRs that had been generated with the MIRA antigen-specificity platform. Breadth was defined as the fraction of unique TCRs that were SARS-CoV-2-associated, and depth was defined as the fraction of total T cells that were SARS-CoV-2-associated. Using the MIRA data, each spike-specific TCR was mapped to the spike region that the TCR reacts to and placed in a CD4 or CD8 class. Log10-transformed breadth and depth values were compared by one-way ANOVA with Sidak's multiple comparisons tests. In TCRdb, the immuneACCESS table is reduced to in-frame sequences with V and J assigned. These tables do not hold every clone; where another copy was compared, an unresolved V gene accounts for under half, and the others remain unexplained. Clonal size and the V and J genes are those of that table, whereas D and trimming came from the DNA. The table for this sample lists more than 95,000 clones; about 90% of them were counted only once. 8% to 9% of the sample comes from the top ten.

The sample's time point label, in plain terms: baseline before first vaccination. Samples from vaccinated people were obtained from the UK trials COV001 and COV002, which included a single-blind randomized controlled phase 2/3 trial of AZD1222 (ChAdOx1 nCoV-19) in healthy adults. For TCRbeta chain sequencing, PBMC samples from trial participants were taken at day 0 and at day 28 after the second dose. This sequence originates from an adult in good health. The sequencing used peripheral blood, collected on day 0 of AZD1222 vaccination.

The sequenced DNA: TGTGCCAGCAGCGAGGGGCAGGCTTCCGGGGAGCTGTTTTTT. It encodes CASSEGQASGELFF. The sequence joins TRBV6-5 to TRBJ2-2; the D gene is possibly TRBD1 or TRBD2, with 5 bases matching each. The CDR3 goes from the cysteine to the phenylalanine over 14 residues. Here the CDR3 DNA is all that survives: 42 bases in frame from base 1. Looking up the germline V gene yields CDR1 MNHEY and CDR2 SVGAGI. Cut back by 6 bases and 6 bases, the V and J ends lie 14 bases apart.